A selection of T cell receptor beta chains follows, all from one sample in a study of cytomegalovirus exposure and HLA in healthy donors. The data were produced by immunoSEQ multiplex PCR, yet TCRdb's version contains in-frame clones alone and is incomplete. The repertoire shows 140,000 or so clones; the top ten hold about 0.96%. Sequenced input: PBMCs. The receptors come from a male donor in good health and CMV-seronegative. The CDR3 runs from the conserved cysteine through the conserved F or W. Fields, in order: V gene, D gene, J gene, CDR3 protein, CDR3 DNA. D genes are given only for firm matches.

TRBV4-1	NA	TRBJ1-1	CASSQEDRNTEAFF	TGCGCCAGCAGCCAAGAAGACAGGAACACTGAAGCTTTCTTT
TRBV19	NA	TRBJ1-4	CASSRPAGEKLFF	TGTGCCAGTAGTAGACCAGCGGGCGAAAAACTGTTTTTT
TRBV7-2	TRBD2	TRBJ2-1	CASSLAFGGSGARSYNEQFF	TGTGCCAGCAGCTTAGCGTTTGGGGGTAGCGGGGCTCGCTCCTACAATGAGCAGTTCTTC
TRBV4-3	TRBD2	TRBJ2-3	CASSQVASGGAMYTQYF	TGCGCCAGCAGCCAAGTTGCTAGCGGGGGGGCAATGTATACGCAGTATTTT
TRBV10-3	NA	TRBJ1-2	CAIRDAGNYGYTF	TGTGCCATCAGGGACGCAGGGAACTATGGCTACACCTTC
TRBV5-4	NA	TRBJ2-2	CASSPLGANTGELFF	TGTGCCAGCAGCCCCTTGGGGGCAAACACCGGGGAGCTGTTTTTT
TRBV5-1	TRBD1	TRBJ1-5	CASSPGQVSSNQPQHF	TGCGCCAGCAGCCCGGGACAGGTATCTAGCAATCAGCCCCAGCATTTT
TRBV4-2	NA	TRBJ2-7	CASSQVSLGVPYEQYF	TGTGCCAGCAGCCAAGTGAGTCTAGGCGTACCCTACGAGCAGTACTTC
TRBV19	TRBD1	TRBJ1-1	CASRDRDLPEAFF	TGTGCCAGTAGGGACAGGGACCTGCCTGAAGCTTTCTTT
TRBV9	TRBD1	TRBJ2-7	CASSPRDRPYEQYF	TGTGCCAGCAGCCCCCGGGACAGGCCCTACGAGCAGTACTTC
TRBV28	TRBD2	TRBJ2-7	CASRGGTELYEQYF	TGTGCCAGCCGGGGGGGGACGGAATTGTACGAGCAGTACTTC
TRBV28	TRBD2	TRBJ2-1	CASTFSGGRDNEQFF	TGTGCCAGCACCTTTAGCGGGGGAAGGGACAATGAGCAGTTCTTC
TRBV19	TRBD1	TRBJ2-7	CASSIGGQGNYEQYF	TGTGCCAGTAGTATAGGGGGACAGGGCAACTACGAGCAGTACTTC
TRBV19	NA	TRBJ2-2	CASKEGKNTGELFF	TGTGCCAGTAAGGAGGGAAAGAACACCGGGGAGCTGTTTTTT
TRBV6-1	NA	TRBJ2-2	CASQTITNGELFF	TGTGCCAGCCAGACTATCACTAACGGGGAGCTGTTTTTT
TRBV29-1	NA	TRBJ2-3	CSVELEAGDTQYF	TGCAGCGTTGAGTTGGAAGCAGGGGATACGCAGTATTTT
TRBV15	TRBD2	TRBJ2-4	CATSKAGLAKNIQYF	TGTGCCACCAGCAAAGCGGGGTTAGCCAAAAACATTCAGTACTTC
TRBV7-6	TRBD2	TRBJ2-3	CASSIAGGQDTQYF	TGTGCCAGCAGCATAGCGGGGGGGCAGGATACGCAGTATTTT
TRBV4-3	NA	TRBJ2-5	CASSQEGGSGGETQYF	TGCGCCAGCAGCCAAGAGGGGGGCTCCGGGGGGGAGACCCAGTACTTC
TRBV19	TRBD1	TRBJ1-3	CASSSGTGSSGNTIYF	TGTGCCAGTAGCTCAGGGACAGGGTCTTCTGGAAACACCATATATTTT
TRBV5-4	TRBD2	TRBJ2-7	CASSAGTSGRIYEQYF	TGTGCCAGCAGCGCTGGGACTAGCGGGAGGATCTACGAGCAGTACTTC
TRBV6-5	NA	TRBJ1-3	CASTNGGPGNTIYF	TGTGCCAGCACCAACGGAGGTCCTGGAAACACCATATATTTT
TRBV30	NA	TRBJ2-7	CAWTSGEAWGRSYEQYF	TGTGCCTGGACCTCCGGGGAGGCGTGGGGTAGGTCCTACGAGCAGTACTTC
TRBV14	NA	TRBJ1-2	CASSPIPGANYGYTF	TGTGCCAGCAGCCCAATACCGGGGGCTAACTATGGCTACACCTTC
TRBV30	NA	TRBJ2-3	CAWREDRSSTDTQYF	TGTGCCTGGAGAGAAGACAGGTCTAGCACAGATACGCAGTATTTT
TRBV7-3	TRBD1	TRBJ1-1	CASSLKGQHDNTEAFF	TGTGCCAGCAGCTTAAAGGGACAGCACGATAACACTGAAGCTTTCTTT
TRBV19	NA	TRBJ1-2	CATRGAAGTGYTF	TGTGCCACCCGGGGAGCCGCTGGAACTGGCTACACCTTC
TRBV29-1	TRBD2	TRBJ2-7	CSFRLAGAYEQYF	TGCAGCTTTAGACTAGCGGGGGCCTACGAGCAGTACTTC
TRBV30	TRBD1	TRBJ2-2	CAWSGTGVAGELFF	TGTGCCTGGAGTGGAACAGGGGTTGCCGGGGAGCTGTTTTTT
TRBV6-4	NA	TRBJ1-3	CASSDPYGSGNTIYF	TGTGCCAGCAGTGACCCTTACGGCTCTGGAAACACCATATATTTT
TRBV15	NA	TRBJ2-2	CATRGGQSNTGELFF	TGTGCCACCAGGGGAGGTCAGTCGAACACCGGGGAGCTGTTTTTT
TRBV30	NA	TRBJ2-5	CAWSVGGSETQYF	TGTGCCTGGAGTGTAGGGGGAAGTGAGACCCAGTACTTC
TRBV9	NA	TRBJ1-1	CASSGEGVRTEAFF	TGTGCCAGCAGCGGGGAAGGGGTGCGGACTGAAGCTTTCTTT
TRBV18	TRBD1	TRBJ2-5	CASSGTDQETQYF	TGTGCCAGCTCCGGGACAGACCAAGAGACCCAGTACTTC
TRBV29-1	TRBD1	TRBJ2-7	CSVEGTTGFNGQYF	TGCAGCGTTGAAGGAACGACAGGGTTTAATGGGCAGTACTTC
TRBV6-5	NA	TRBJ1-2	CASTERQGGYGYTF	TGTGCCAGCACCGAGCGGCAGGGAGGCTATGGCTACACCTTC
TRBV30	TRBD1	TRBJ1-4	CAWIIQGGEKLFF	TGTGCCTGGATTATTCAGGGGGGAGAAAAACTGTTTTTT
TRBV27	NA	TRBJ2-7	CASSLSAGFSYEQYF	TGTGCCAGCAGTTTATCAGCAGGGTTCTCCTACGAGCAGTACTTC
TRBV4-1	TRBD1	TRBJ2-2	CASSQVPGQGISGELFF	TGCGCCAGCAGCCAAGTTCCGGGACAGGGGATATCCGGGGAGCTGTTTTTT
TRBV7-9	TRBD2	TRBJ2-7	CASSLGTSGSYEQYF	TGTGCCAGCAGCTTAGGGACTAGCGGGTCCTACGAGCAGTACTTC
TRBV15	NA	TRBJ1-1	CATSRDGQPSTEAFF	TGTGCCACCAGCAGAGATGGACAGCCTAGTACTGAAGCTTTCTTT
TRBV30	NA	TRBJ1-2	CAWRTGLYGYTF	TGTGCCTGGAGAACAGGGCTTTATGGCTACACCTTC
TRBV18	NA	TRBJ1-1	CASSPAGLNTEAFF	TGTGCCAGCTCACCGGCAGGGTTGAACACTGAAGCTTTCTTT
TRBV6-5	NA	TRBJ2-2	CASRLRGPTGELFF	TGTGCCAGCAGACTCAGGGGTCCCACCGGGGAGCTGTTTTTT
TRBV18	NA	TRBJ1-2	CASSPPGAVGGYTF	TGTGCCAGCTCACCACCGGGGGCGGTTGGTGGCTACACCTTC
TRBV9	TRBD1	TRBJ2-5	CASSYGQEIETQYF	TGTGCCAGCAGCTACGGACAGGAAATAGAGACCCAGTACTTC
TRBV7-3	NA	TRBJ2-2	CASSTDGNTGELFF	TGTGCCAGCAGCACAGACGGGAACACCGGGGAGCTGTTTTTT
TRBV7-3	NA	TRBJ2-5	CASSLSNQETQYF	TGTGCCAGCAGCTTATCCAACCAAGAGACCCAGTACTTC
TRBV2	TRBD2	TRBJ2-1	CASSGIGTSDNNEQFF	TGTGCCAGCAGTGGGATTGGGACTAGCGACAACAATGAGCAGTTCTTC
TRBV30	NA	TRBJ2-7	CAWGRNYEQYF	TGTGCCTGGGGCAGAAACTACGAGCAGTACTTC
TRBV6-5	NA	TRBJ2-7	CASSRQHSYEQYF	TGTGCCAGCAGTCGACAGCACTCCTACGAGCAGTACTTC
TRBV6-1	TRBD1	TRBJ1-2	CASSETGVGVFDGYTF	TGTGCCAGCAGTGAAACAGGGGTAGGGGTTTTTGATGGCTACACCTTC
TRBV27	NA	TRBJ1-2	CASSFRGGGYTF	TGTGCCAGCAGTTTCAGGGGTGGTGGCTACACCTTC
TRBV5-1	TRBD2	TRBJ2-3	CASSLPGLASSDTQYF	TGCGCCAGCAGCTTGCCGGGACTAGCGAGTTCAGATACGCAGTATTTT